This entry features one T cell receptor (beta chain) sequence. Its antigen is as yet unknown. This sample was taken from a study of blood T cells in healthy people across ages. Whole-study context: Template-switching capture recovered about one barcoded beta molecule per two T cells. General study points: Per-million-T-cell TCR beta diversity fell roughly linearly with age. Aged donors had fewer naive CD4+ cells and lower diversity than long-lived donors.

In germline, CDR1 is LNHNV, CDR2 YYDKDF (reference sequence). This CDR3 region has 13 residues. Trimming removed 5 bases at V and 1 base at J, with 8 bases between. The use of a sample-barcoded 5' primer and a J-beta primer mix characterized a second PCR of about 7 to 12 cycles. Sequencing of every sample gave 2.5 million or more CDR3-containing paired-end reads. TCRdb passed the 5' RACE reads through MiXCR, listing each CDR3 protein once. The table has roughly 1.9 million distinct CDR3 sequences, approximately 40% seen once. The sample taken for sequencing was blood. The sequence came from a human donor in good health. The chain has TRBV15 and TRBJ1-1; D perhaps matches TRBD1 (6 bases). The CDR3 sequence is CATSLTGNTEAFF. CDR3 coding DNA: TGTGCCACCAGCCTGACAGGGAACACTGAAGCTTTCTTT.